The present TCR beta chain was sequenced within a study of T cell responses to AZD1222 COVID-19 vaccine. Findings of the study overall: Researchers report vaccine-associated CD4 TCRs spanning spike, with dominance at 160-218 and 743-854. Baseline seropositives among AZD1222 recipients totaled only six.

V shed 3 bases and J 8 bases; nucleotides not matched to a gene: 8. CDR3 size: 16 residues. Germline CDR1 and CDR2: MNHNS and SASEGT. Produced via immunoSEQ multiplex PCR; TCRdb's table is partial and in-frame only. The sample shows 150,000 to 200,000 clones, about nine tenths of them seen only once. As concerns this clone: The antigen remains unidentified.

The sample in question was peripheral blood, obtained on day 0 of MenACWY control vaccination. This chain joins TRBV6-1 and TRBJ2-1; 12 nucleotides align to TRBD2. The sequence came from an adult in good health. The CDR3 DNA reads TGTGCCAGCAGTGATAAGGCTAGCGGGAGGGTGCATGAGCAGTTCTTC. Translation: CASSDKASGRVHEQFF.